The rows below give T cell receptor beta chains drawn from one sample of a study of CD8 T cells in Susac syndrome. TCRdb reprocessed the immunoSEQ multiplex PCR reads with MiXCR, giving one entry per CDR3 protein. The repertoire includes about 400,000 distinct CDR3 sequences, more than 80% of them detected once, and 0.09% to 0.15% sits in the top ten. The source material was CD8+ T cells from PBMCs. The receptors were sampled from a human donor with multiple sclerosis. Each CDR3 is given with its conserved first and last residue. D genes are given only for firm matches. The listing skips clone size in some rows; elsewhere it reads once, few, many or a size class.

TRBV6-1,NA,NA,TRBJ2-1,TGTGCCAGCAGTGATTTTGGGGCGAGCTTACTCTTC,CASSDFGASLLF
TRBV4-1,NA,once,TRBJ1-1,TGCGCCAGCAGCCAAACTGGACCGGGAACAGATGAAGCTTTCTTT,CASSQTGPGTDEAFF
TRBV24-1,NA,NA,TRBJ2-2,TGTGCCACCAGGGGAACAGGTAGATCCGCCGGGGAGCTGTTTTTT,CATRGTGRSAGELFF
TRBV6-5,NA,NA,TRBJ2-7,TGTGCCAGCAGTTACGCCAGGGGGGTCGACGAGCAGTACTTC,CASSYARGVDEQYF
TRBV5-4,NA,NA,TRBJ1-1,TGTGCCAGCAGCTTGGTTACGCAGCCCGGCACTGAAGCTTTCTTT,CASSLVTQPGTEAFF
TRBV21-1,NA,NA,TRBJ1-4,TGTGCCAGCAGCACCTTCACCGACCCCGGACAGGGGGCGAAGGGTGAAAAACTGTTTTTT,CASSTFTDPGQGAKGEKLFF
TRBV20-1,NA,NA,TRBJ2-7,TGCAGTGCGCGACCAGGGGATGCCTACGAGCAGTACTTC,CSARPGDAYEQYF
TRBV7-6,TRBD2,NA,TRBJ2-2,TGTGCCAGCAGCTTGAACAGCGGGAGAGCGAACACCGGGGAGCTGTTTTTT,CASSLNSGRANTGELFF
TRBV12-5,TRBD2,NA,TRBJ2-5,TGTGCTAGTGGTTTGTCGCCAGCGGGAGAGGCAGAGACCCAGTACTTC,CASGLSPAGEAETQYF
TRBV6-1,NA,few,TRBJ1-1,TGTGCCAGCAGACCTATCCTCGGGTATAACACTGAAGCTTTCTTT,CASRPILGYNTEAFF
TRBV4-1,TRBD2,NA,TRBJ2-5,TGCGCCAGCAGCCCCCATTCGACTAGCGGGAGTCTGGGAGAGACCCAGTACTTC,CASSPHSTSGSLGETQYF
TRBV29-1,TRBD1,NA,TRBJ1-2,TGCAGCGTTGAAGATTTCCCGGGGACAGGGGCGATCTATGGCTACACCTTC,CSVEDFPGTGAIYGYTF
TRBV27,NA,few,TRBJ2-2,TGTGCCAGCAGCATGAACACCGGGGAGCTGTTTTTT,CASSMNTGELFF
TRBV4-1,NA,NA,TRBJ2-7,TGCGCCAGCAGCGTACCGGAGGGTGCCTACGAGCAGTACTTC,CASSVPEGAYEQYF
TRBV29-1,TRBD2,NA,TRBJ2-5,TGCAGCGTTGAAGATCTTCAACTAGCGGGGGGAATAGAGACCCAGTACTTC,CSVEDLQLAGGIETQYF